Listed here are 28 T cell receptor beta chains from one sample, sequenced in a study of neurological immune-mediated disorders. TCRdb passed the 5' RACE reads through MiXCR, listing each CDR3 protein once. Found here are approximately 50,000 distinct CDR3 sequences, 10% of them singletons; the top ten hold less than 6%. The sample comprised PBMCs. These receptors were obtained from a man aged 65-85 years with HTLV-1-associated myelopathy (HAM/TSP).

This clonotype was observed many times. The chain uses TRBV12-3 or TRBV12-4 and TRBJ1-2; D is unclear. The CDR3 loop spans 15 amino acids. Trimming took off 3 bases at V and 2 bases at J, with 13 bases between the two ends. The CDR3 loop reads CASSFSIGSNYGYTF. CDR3 DNA sequence: TGTGCCAGCAGTTTTAGTATAGGGTCCAACTATGGCTACACCTTC.

This clonotype was counted at least ten times. The V gene is TRBV20-1, the J gene TRBJ2-7, with 11 nucleotides matching TRBD1. Germline loops: CDR1 DFQATT, CDR2 SNEGSKA (reference sequence). V dropped 3 bases and J dropped 6; count of bases not matched to a gene: 7. This CDR3 is built from 14 residues. CDR3 sequence: CSASIGTGGGEQYF. For the CDR3, the DNA is TGCAGTGCTAGCATAGGGACAGGGGGTGGCGAGCAGTACTTC.

This clonotype showed up many times. This chain links TRBV20-1 with TRBJ2-7, with 12 positions matching TRBD2. CDR3 length: 14 amino acids. Germline V gene lookup returns CDR1 DFQATT and CDR2 SNEGSKA (reference sequence). Unmatched junction bases numbered 7, after V lost 6 bases and J lost 4 bases. The CDR3 nucleotides read TGCAGTGCCAGACTACTAGCGGGAGGATACGAGCAGTACTTC. The encoded protein is CSARLLAGGYEQYF.

This clonotype has at least ten counts. The chain has TRBV28 and TRBJ1-1; D perhaps matches TRBD1 (5 bases). The germline V gene has CDR1 MDHEN and CDR2 SYDVKM. Trimming took 7 bases from V and 1 from J, leaving 10 bases between them. The CDR3 extends over 13 amino acids. The CDR3 DNA sequence: TGTGCCAGCACCCTACAGGAGAACACTGAAGCTTTCTTT. Encoded protein: CASTLQENTEAFF.

This clonotype was found many times. This sequence joins TRBV3-1 and TRBJ2-5; D is undetermined. The CDR3 is made up of 12 amino acids. Germline lookup yields CDR1 LGHDT and CDR2 YNNKEL (reference sequence). V was trimmed by 4 bases and J by 5 bases, leaving 8 bases between them. In DNA form, the CDR3 reads TGTGCCAGCAGCCCAGATCCGGAGACCCAGTACTTC. This gives the protein CASSPDPETQYF.

The sample holds many counts of this clonotype. The CDR3 loop is CASSTHGTGYQPQHF. In DNA form, the CDR3 reads TGTGCCAGCAGTACCCACGGGACAGGGTATCAGCCCCAGCATTTT. The V gene is TRBV12-3 or TRBV12-4, the J gene TRBJ1-5, with 9 bases lining up with TRBD1. The CDR3 totals 15 residues. After removal of 5 bases from V and 5 bases from J, the junction contained 7 bases not matched to a gene.

The table lists this clonotype with many counts. This rearrangement joins TRBV5-1 to TRBJ2-7; D unresolved. The germline gives CDR1 SGHRS, CDR2 YFSETQ. V lost 4 bases and J 1 base, leaving 18 bases between the germline ends. This CDR3 has 16 amino acids. The CDR3 sequence is CASSPMRPSGSYEQYF. The CDR3 bases are TGCGCCAGCAGCCCAATGCGCCCCTCGGGTTCCTACGAGCAGTACTTC.

This clonotype has just a few counts. The genes are TRBV7-2 and TRBJ1-3; D is undetermined. V was shortened by 1 base and J by 1 base, with 5 bases between the two germline ends. The germline CDR1 and CDR2 sequences are SGHTA and FQGNSA. CDR3 size: 14 residues. The CDR3, as DNA: TGTGCCAGCAGCTTAGGGCCTTCTGGAAACACCATATATTTT. This sequence encodes CASSLGPSGNTIYF.

In its sample, this clonotype was seen many times. The chain joins TRBV25-1 to TRBJ2-1; unclear D gene. In germline, CDR1 is MGHDK, CDR2 SYGVNS. V was trimmed by 7 bases and J by 6 bases, leaving 19 bases between them. This CDR3 region has 15 residues. CDR3: CASNGGRSIGNEQFF. As DNA, the CDR3 is TGTGCCAGCAACGGCGGACGCTCAATCGGCAATGAGCAGTTCTTC.

This clonotype was detected ten times or more. The chain has TRBV12-3 or TRBV12-4 and TRBJ2-4; D ambiguous. There are 16 residues in the CDR3. With 8 bases removed from V and 6 bases from J, the gap between germline ends came to 23 bases. CDR3 bases: TGTGCCAGCTCCCCCGATGCCTTTGGAGACATAAACATTCAGTACTTC. The encoded protein is CASSPDAFGDINIQYF.

In its sample, this clonotype was seen many times. The chain carries TRBV20-1 and TRBJ2-2; D is tentatively TRBD1 or TRBD2 (5 bases each). The length of the CDR3 is 15 residues. Germline V gene lookup returns CDR1 DFQATT and CDR2 SNEGSKA (reference sequence). V lost 0 bases to trimming and J lost 6 bases, with 14 bases between them. CDR3 protein: CSAREPRDLPGELFF. The CDR3 DNA is TGCAGTGCTAGAGAACCCCGGGACCTCCCCGGGGAGCTGTTTTTT.

This clonotype has a handful of counts. The chain's CDR3 is CANPGQMNEKLFF. The CDR3 region has the DNA TGTGCCAACCCGGGACAGATGAATGAAAAACTGTTTTTT. The rearrangement uses TRBV14 and TRBJ1-4, with 7 bases lining up with TRBD1. The germline CDR1 and CDR2 sequences are SGHDN and FVKESK. V shed 10 bases, J shed 5 bases, and the junction held 7 bases outside the gene matches. The CDR3 loop spans 13 amino acids.

The table lists this clonotype with many counts. Here the CDR3 DNA reads TGCGCCAGCAGCCCATCCCTTCTTAGAGGACAGGGACGGGCAGATACGCAGTATTTT. It yields the protein CASSPSLLRGQGRADTQYF. The J gene is TRBJ2-3, the V gene TRBV5-1; 8 positions agree with TRBD1. The CDR3 is 19 residues long. After removal of 4 bases from V and 4 bases from J, the junction contained 20 bases not matched to a gene. CDR1 SGHRS and CDR2 YFSETQ come from the germline V gene.

The CDR3 loop reads CASSLSRIGNQPQHF. The CDR3 DNA is TGTGCCAGCAGTTTATCGCGGATCGGCAATCAGCCCCAGCATTTT. This sequence joins TRBV27 and TRBJ1-5; D is undetermined. CDR1 and CDR2 (germline): MNHEY, SMNVEV (reference sequence). V lost 0 bases, J lost 2 bases, and 8 bases lay in between. This CDR3 is 15 amino acids long.

In its sample, this clonotype was seen many times. The J gene is TRBJ2-7, the V gene TRBV7-8; the D gene is possibly TRBD1 (6 bases). V lost 5 bases and J 6 bases, leaving 20 bases between the germline ends. Germline assignment: CDR1 SGHVS and CDR2 FQNEAQ. CDR3 length: 15 residues. The CDR3 protein is CASSVGTGQTSEQYF. In DNA form, the CDR3 reads TGTGCCAGCAGCGTAGGAACCGGACAGACTTCCGAGCAGTACTTC.

This clonotype was counted at least ten times. J is TRBJ2-5 and V is TRBV6-6; TRBD2 might be the D (6 bases). V was shortened by 6 bases and J by 1 base, with 9 bases between the two germline ends. The CDR3 contains 13 residues. Germline CDR1 reads MNHNY; CDR2 reads SVGAGI (reference sequence). The chain's CDR3 is CASSRGIQETQYF. CDR3 nucleotides: TGTGCCAGCAGCCGCGGGATCCAAGAGACCCAGTACTTC.

In regard to this clonotype: A clone one base away is much larger, so this may be a read error. The conserved phenylalanine or tryptophan normally closing the CDR3 is absent here, so this likely arose from a read error. This chain connects TRBV7-2 to TRBJ2-7; D is uncertain. Germline V gene sequence: CDR1 SGHTA, CDR2 FQGNSA. V was pared by 0 bases and J by 4 bases, with 7 bases between. This CDR3 has 13 residues. CDR3 sequence: CASSLADGYEQYY. In DNA, the CDR3 is TGTGCCAGCAGCTTAGCGGACGGTTACGAGCAGTACTAC.

The chain combines TRBV2 with TRBJ2-1, with a tentative D call TRBD2 (6 bases). Germline-derived CDR1 and CDR2 are SNHLY and FYNNEI. This CDR3 is 13 amino acids long. The V end was cut by 8 bases, the J end by 9 bases, with 17 bases between. The CDR3 DNA reads TGTGCCAGCGGGGGGACCTTGGCAAGTGAGCAGTTCTTC. It is translated as CASGGTLASEQFF.

This clonotype has ten or more counts. The V and J genes are TRBV29-1 and TRBJ2-3; D may be TRBD2 (6 bases). This CDR3 spans 14 amino acids. Trimming removed 6 bases from V and 3 bases from J, with 16 bases in between. CDR1 SQVTM and CDR2 ANQGSEA come from the germline V gene. The CDR3: CSVTLRAGTDTQYF. For the CDR3, the DNA is TGCAGCGTGACTCTTCGGGCGGGAACAGATACGCAGTATTTT.

This clonotype was seen many times. The J gene is TRBJ2-1, the V gene TRBV20-1; 10 positions agree with TRBD2. CDR1 and CDR2 (germline): DFQATT, SNEGSKA (reference sequence). J gave up 8 bases and V 7 bases, and 5 bases lay outside the gene matches. CDR3 length: 12 residues. CDR3: CSGSGRVDEQFF. In nucleotides, the CDR3 is TGCAGTGGGAGCGGGAGGGTAGATGAGCAGTTCTTC.

The table lists this clonotype with many counts. V usage is TRBV10-2 and J usage is TRBJ1-1; D ambiguous. Germline V gene lookup returns CDR1 WSHSY and CDR2 SAAADI. The V gene lost 2 bases and the J gene lost 0 bases, with 7 bases spanning the gap. CDR3 length: 14 amino acids. CDR3 in amino acids: CASSETRVNTEAFF. The CDR3, as DNA: TGCGCCAGCAGTGAGACAAGGGTGAACACTGAAGCTTTCTTT.

At least ten counts were recorded for this clonotype. This chain joins TRBV2 and TRBJ2-7; D uncertain. The CDR3 has 11 amino acids. CDR1 is SNHLY and CDR2 is FYNNEI in the germline V gene. V was trimmed by 5 bases and J by 5 bases, leaving 7 bases between them. In DNA form, the CDR3 reads TGTGCCAGCAGTAAGATAGACGAGCAGTACTTC. It yields the protein CASSKIDEQYF.

This clonotype has at least ten counts. The chain links TRBV20-1 to TRBJ1-4, with no clear D. The CDR3 is made up of 13 amino acids. Germline V gene data show CDR1 as DFQATT and CDR2 as SNEGSKA (reference sequence). V was pared by 6 bases and J by 8 bases, with 16 bases between. The CDR3 protein is CSARGGLREKLFF. As DNA, the CDR3 is TGCAGTGCACGAGGCGGCCTTCGCGAAAAACTGTTTTTT.

The sample holds many counts of this clonotype. The J gene is TRBJ2-7, the V gene TRBV20-1; D may correspond to TRBD1 or TRBD2 (5 bases each). Germline loops: CDR1 DFQATT, CDR2 SNEGSKA (reference sequence). The CDR3 loop spans 13 amino acids. The ends were cut back, 5 bases at V and 4 bases at J, with 15 bases in the middle. As DNA, the CDR3 is TGCAGTGCTGCCCCGGGGACGGTGTACGAGCAGTACTTC. Encoded protein: CSAAPGTVYEQYF.

This clonotype was counted many times. V and J are TRBV3-1 and TRBJ2-2, with 11 nucleotides matching TRBD2. Trimming at V came to 5 bases and at J to 4 bases, leaving 6 bases not matched to a gene. From germline, CDR1 is LGHDT and CDR2 YNNKEL (reference sequence). The length of the CDR3 is 16 residues. This CDR3 reads CASSYGLAGSTGELFF. CDR3 coding DNA: TGTGCCAGCAGCTACGGACTAGCGGGCTCCACCGGGGAGCTGTTTTTT.

In this sample, this clonotype turned up once. The chain is built from TRBV7-2 and TRBJ2-1; D is unresolved. Trimming shortened V by 2 bases and J by 8 bases, and 13 bases separated the two germline ends. The CDR3 loop spans 14 amino acids. Germline CDR1 is SGHTA and CDR2 is FQGNSA. The CDR3 protein is CASSLFDWSDEQFF. Here the CDR3 DNA reads TGTGCCAGCAGCTTATTTGACTGGTCTGATGAGCAGTTCTTC.

The table lists this clonotype with many counts. This sequence joins TRBV9 and TRBJ2-1; a weak D match, TRBD2 (5 bases). Per germline, CDR1 SGDLS and CDR2 YYNGEE. The V and J ends lost 4 bases and 0 bases respectively, with 11 bases between them. CDR3 length equals 15 residues. CDR3 residues: CASSPQGSSYNEQFF. CDR3 nucleotides: TGTGCCAGCAGCCCCCAAGGGAGCTCCTACAATGAGCAGTTCTTC.

To note about this clonotype: This clone may be a read error of a much larger clone one base away. The chain has TRBV7-6 and TRBJ2-3; D remains ambiguous. Germline CDR1 and CDR2: SGHVS and FNYEAQ. CDR3 length equals 13 residues. V lost 0 bases to trimming and J lost 8 bases, with 9 bases between them. DNA for the CDR3: TGTGCCAGCAGCTTAGCTTTGTTGGCTACGCAGTATTTT. Translated, it gives CASSLALLATQYF.